Listed below are T cell receptor beta chains from one sample, sequenced in a study of identical twins. TCRdb called the 5' RACE reads again in MiXCR, with one record for every CDR3 protein. Of 550,000 to 800,000 distinct CDR3 sequences listed, 7% to 7.5% are singletons. The same data also went into a second study, on yellow fever vaccine responses in identical twins.

Sequenced: PBMCs. Source of these receptors: a woman between 18 and 29 years old in good health. CDR3s include the opening cysteine and the closing phenylalanine or tryptophan. A D gene is named only where the DNA matches it firmly. Clone size is not always given. Where it is, it says once, few, many or a class for expanded clones.

j_call cdr3_length v_call clone_size d_call cdr3_aa cdr3_nt
TRBJ2-5 14 TRBV6-1 few . CASIGLREQETQYF TGTGCCAGCATCGGTTTGCGGGAACAAGAGACCCAGTACTTC
TRBJ1-1 13 TRBV11-2 . . CASSVLMNTEAFF TGTGCCAGCAGCGTTTTGATGAACACTGAAGCTTTCTTT
TRBJ2-2 12 TRBV6-1 few . CASRGLSGELFF TGTGCCAGTAGGGGACTCTCCGGGGAGCTGTTTTTT
TRBJ1-4 12 TRBV28 many . CASSFRPGQLFF TGTGCCAGCAGTTTCCGGCCGGGACAACTGTTTTTT
TRBJ1-2 11 TRBV10-3 few . CAISESQGTLF TGTGCCATCAGTGAGTCTCAGGGGACCCTCTTC
TRBJ2-4 14 TRBV7-9 . . CASSPQRAKNIQYF TGTGCCAGCAGCCCCCAGAGAGCCAAAAACATTCAGTACTTC
TRBJ2-2 17 TRBV7-9 . TRBD2 CASSLLASGGDTGELFF TGTGCCAGCAGCTTACTCGCTAGCGGGGGTGACACCGGGGAGCTGTTTTTT
TRBJ2-5 13 TRBV14 . . CASTYRVGETQYF TGTGCCAGCACCTACAGGGTTGGGGAGACCCAGTACTTC
TRBJ2-7 19 TRBV20-1 . TRBD1 CSAPSYRDRGRGFFYEQYF TGCAGTGCCCCATCCTACCGGGACAGGGGGCGCGGATTTTTCTACGAGCAGTACTTC
TRBJ2-2 15 TRBV5-1 many . CASSLDEPWGGELFF TGCGCCAGCAGCTTGGACGAGCCATGGGGCGGGGAGCTGTTTTTT
TRBJ2-1 16 TRBV4-2 few . CASSQVYWSSYNEQFF TGTGCCAGCAGCCAAGTGTACTGGAGCTCCTACAATGAGCAGTTCTTC
TRBJ2-2 14 TRBV3-1 . . CASSQQPGAGELFF TGTGCCAGCAGCCAACAACCGGGAGCCGGGGAGCTGTTTTTT
TRBJ2-2 16 TRBV20-1 . TRBD1 CSARAPGQGFTGELFF TGCAGTGCTAGAGCTCCGGGACAGGGATTCACCGGGGAGCTGTTTTTT
TRBJ2-1 12 TRBV4-1 . . CASSLFGRAQFF TGCGCCAGCAGCCTTTTCGGGCGGGCTCAGTTCTTC
TRBJ2-2 16 TRBV18 . . CASSPFEAGNTGELFF TGTGCCAGCTCACCATTTGAAGCAGGGAATACCGGGGAGCTGTTTTTT
TRBJ2-7 14 TRBV12-3/TRBV12-4 many TRBD1 CASTWTGGGYEQYF TGTGCCAGCACCTGGACAGGGGGCGGTTACGAGCAGTACTTC
TRBJ2-7 14 TRBV10-3 many . CAISSGTQGYEQYF TGTGCCATCAGCTCCGGGACACAAGGGTACGAGCAGTACTTC
TRBJ1-1 12 TRBV11-2 . . CASSWGTAEAFF TGTGCCAGCAGCTGGGGGACGGCCGAAGCTTTCTTT
TRBJ2-5 14 TRBV25-1 few TRBD1 CASSPPGQGKTQYF TGTGCCAGCAGTCCCCCGGGACAGGGGAAGACCCAGTACTTC
TRBJ1-1 10 TRBV2 . . CASTGGRAFF TGTGCCAGCACGGGGGGCCGAGCTTTCTTT
TRBJ2-2 15 TRBV14 . . CASSNTGRWAGELFF TGTGCCAGCAGTAATACAGGTCGTTGGGCCGGGGAGCTGTTTTTT
TRBJ2-3 15 TRBV6-1 few . CASSEMQASTDTQYF TGTGCCAGCAGTGAAATGCAGGCGAGCACAGATACGCAGTATTTT